A selection of T cell receptor beta chains follows, all from one sample in a study of cytomegalovirus exposure and HLA in healthy donors. Method: immunoSEQ multiplex PCR; TCRdb's copy keeps in-frame clones and lacks some. Here the sample spans 300,000 to 350,000 clones, around 90% being singletons. Sequencing was done on a sample of PBMCs. All receptors derive from a man aged 30 to 45 in good health and CMV-seronegative. Both conserved end residues are part of each CDR3. The D gene is left open where the match is weak. Size is stated for part of the rows, as once, few or many counts, or as a class when the clone is expanded.

V	J	size	D	DNA	CDR3
TRBV5-4	TRBJ1-4	.	.	TGTGCCAGCAGCTTTGCGGATGAAAAACTGTTTTTT	CASSFADEKLFF
TRBV9	TRBJ2-7	.	TRBD1	TGTGCCAGCAGCGCAGGACAGGGGGCCCCCTACGAGCAGTACTTC	CASSAGQGAPYEQYF
TRBV19	TRBJ2-1	.	.	TGTGCCAGTAGTAGCCAGGGGATCTACAATGAGCAGTTCTTC	CASSSQGIYNEQFF
TRBV10-2	TRBJ2-7	.	TRBD2	TGCGCCAGCACCCATATGGCGGGGGGTCTCTACGAGCAGTACTTC	CASTHMAGGLYEQYF
TRBV12-5	TRBJ2-1	.	.	TGTGCTAGTGGCCCAGGCGAGAGCTCCTACAATGAGCAGTTCTTC	CASGPGESSYNEQFF
TRBV7-9	TRBJ1-1	once	TRBD1	TGTGCCAGCATCAACCAGGGGGGCGTGAACACTGAAGCTTTCTTT	CASINQGGVNTEAFF
TRBV7-9	TRBJ1-2	.	.	TGTGCCAGCAGCTTAGTGGTCACTTGGGGCTACACCTTC	CASSLVVTWGYTF
TRBV23-1	TRBJ1-2	once	.	TGCGCCAGCAGTCACAGCGGGCCCTCGGGTAGCTACACCTTC	CASSHSGPSGSYTF
TRBV7-8	TRBJ1-5	once	.	TGTGCCAGCAGCTTAGTCGGGTCAGCTACGAATCAGCCCCAGCATTTT	CASSLVGSATNQPQHF
TRBV19	TRBJ1-5	.	.	TGTGCCAGTAGTGGGGCCGTGATCGAAACGGAGCCCCAGCATTTT	CASSGAVIETEPQHF
TRBV7-9	TRBJ2-2	.	TRBD1	TGTGCCAGCAGCCCTCCTGGACAGGGGTTACACACCGGGGAGCTGTTTTTT	CASSPPGQGLHTGELFF
TRBV7-9	TRBJ2-1	.	.	TGTGCCAGCAGCTCCCCCCCGGTAGACTACAATGAGCAGTTCTTC	CASSSPPVDYNEQFF
TRBV2	TRBJ1-1	once	TRBD1	TGTGCCAGCAGCCGGAGAGGGACAGGGGGTAACACTGAAGCTTTCTTT	CASSRRGTGGNTEAFF
TRBV11-2	TRBJ2-2	.	.	TGTGCCAGCAGCCCTAAACTCAAAACCGGGGAGCTGTTTTTT	CASSPKLKTGELFF
TRBV5-4	TRBJ1-1	.	TRBD1	TGTGCCAGCAGTGGGACAGAAGACACTGAAGCTTTCTTT	CASSGTEDTEAFF
TRBV4-3	TRBJ2-7	.	TRBD2	TGCGCCAGCAGCCAAGATGGACTAGCGGGGGGGCGCGAGCAGTACTTC	CASSQDGLAGGREQYF
TRBV10-1	TRBJ1-3	few	.	TGCGCCAGCAGCCCTAGCTCTGGAAACACCATATATTTT	CASSPSSGNTIYF
TRBV7-2	TRBJ2-1	.	.	TGTGCCAGCAGCCTGAGCTCCTACAATGAGCAGTTCTTC	CASSLSSYNEQFF
TRBV6-6	TRBJ1-5	.	.	TGTGCCAGCAGTTACTCAATTCTCTCCAATCAGCCCCAGCATTTT	CASSYSILSNQPQHF
TRBV7-9	TRBJ1-4	once	TRBD1	TGTGCCAGCAGCGCCAACCAGGGGGCCCTGGATGAAAAACTGTTTTTT	CASSANQGALDEKLFF
TRBV10-2	TRBJ2-7	.	.	TGCGCCAGCAGTGAGGCCAGGACAGTCGAGCAGTACTTC	CASSEARTVEQYF
TRBV19	TRBJ2-7	.	.	TGTGCCAGTAGTATAGCCTTGAACACCTACGAGCAGTACTTC	CASSIALNTYEQYF
TRBV10-3	TRBJ2-7	.	TRBD2	TGTGCCACCGAGGGACTAGAACGCTACGAGCAGTACTTC	CATEGLERYEQYF
TRBV7-8	TRBJ2-7	.	.	TGTGCCAGCAGAGCATCTAGACAGGCCTACGAGCAGTACTTC	CASRASRQAYEQYF
TRBV11-2	TRBJ1-4	.	.	TGTGCCAGCAGCCCATGGTTCGAGGGCGTCGAAGAAAAACTGTTTTTT	CASSPWFEGVEEKLFF
TRBV5-6	TRBJ1-2	.	.	TGTGCCAGCAGCTTCGACAGAGACCAACCCCTCCTCTATGGCTACACCTTC	CASSFDRDQPLLYGYTF
TRBV5-4	TRBJ2-7	once	.	TGTGCCAGCAGCTCCGGGACAAAACACACCTACGAGCAGTACTTC	CASSSGTKHTYEQYF
TRBV15	TRBJ1-3	.	.	TGTGCCACCAGCAGAGATACGGGTCTCTCTGGAAACACCATATATTTT	CATSRDTGLSGNTIYF
TRBV30	TRBJ1-5	.	TRBD1	TGTGCCTGGAGTGCGGACAGGGCCGCAGGTCAGCCCCAGCATTTT	CAWSADRAAGQPQHF
TRBV19	TRBJ1-1	.	.	TGTGCCAGTAGTATAGAGGGACTCGGGGCTGAAGCTTTCTTT	CASSIEGLGAEAFF
TRBV6-6	TRBJ1-2	.	.	TGTGCCAGCAGTTACTCGAACACCGTCTATGGCTACACCTTC	CASSYSNTVYGYTF
TRBV6-1	TRBJ2-5	.	TRBD1	TGTGCCAGCAGCGAAACGGGACAGGGTTTCCAAGAGACCCAGTACTTC	CASSETGQGFQETQYF
TRBV9	TRBJ2-3	.	TRBD2	TGTGCCAGCAGCCCGGGACTAAACACAGATACGCAGTATTTT	CASSPGLNTDTQYF
TRBV9	TRBJ2-7	few	TRBD2	TGTGCCAGCAGCGCGACTAGCGGTCCCTACGAGCAGTACTTC	CASSATSGPYEQYF
TRBV9	TRBJ2-1	.	TRBD2	TGTGCCAGCAGCGTAGTTCTAGCGGGGGCGACCAATGAGCAGTTCTTC	CASSVVLAGATNEQFF
TRBV5-1	TRBJ1-6	.	TRBD1	TGCGCCAGCAGCGCGCCGGGACAGATCAATTCACCCCTCCACTTT	CASSAPGQINSPLHF
TRBV5-1	TRBJ2-5	.	TRBD2	TGCGCCAGCAGCCTGGGACTAGTGCAAGAGACCCAGTACTTC	CASSLGLVQETQYF
TRBV6-6	TRBJ1-6	few	TRBD1	TGTGCCACCTGGGACAGTCCGTATAATTCACCCCTCCACTTT	CATWDSPYNSPLHF
TRBV27	TRBJ1-5	once	.	TGTGCCAGCCGCGTCGGACAGATCAATCAGCCCCAGCATTTT	CASRVGQINQPQHF
TRBV5-1	TRBJ2-1	.	.	TGCGCCAGCAGCTTGGCCCGTGAGCAGTTCTTC	CASSLAREQFF
TRBV6-5	TRBJ1-4	.	.	TGTGCCAGCAGTTACTCCGCGGACAGAGAAAAACTGTTTTTT	CASSYSADREKLFF
TRBV6-1	TRBJ2-7	.	.	TGTGCCAGCAGTGAACTCTACGAGCAGTACTTC	CASSELYEQYF
TRBV7-6	TRBJ2-7	.	.	TGTGCCAGCAGCTTAGGGAGGGGGGGTAGCTCCTACGAGCAGTACTTC	CASSLGRGGSSYEQYF
TRBV11-2	TRBJ1-6	.	TRBD1	TGTGCCAGCAGCTTAGAGGACAGGGAAAATTCACCCCTCCACTTT	CASSLEDRENSPLHF
TRBV27	TRBJ2-1	.	TRBD1	TGTGCCAGCAGTGGACAGGGTGTTGAGCAGTTCTTC	CASSGQGVEQFF